The source of this T cell receptor (beta chain) is a study of spatial heterogeneity in lung cancer (dated by TCRdb to between 2018 and 2021). Broadly, across the study: Beta-chain transcripts were consistently detected in greater numbers than alpha-chain transcripts, which likely reflected higher beta-chain transcript abundance. In the raw uncorrected reads, each unique combination of TCR and UMI appeared more than ten times on average. The study quantitatively compared TCR alpha and beta repertoires across multiple tumor regions, matched nontumor lung and blood in non-small cell lung cancer. Nonsynonymous mutation counts, determined by whole-exome sequencing of tumor tissue, were related to features of the TCR repertoire. Both alpha and beta chains were TCR-sequenced in samples taken at surgery, namely 220 tumor regions, 63 to 70 matched nontumor lung samples and approximately 51 PBMC samples.

The full study reports these points: Confirming at a functional level the hypothesis that regional TCRs recognize regional mutations was considered to require additional single-cell paired TCR alpha and beta sequencing. Ubiquitous expanded tumor TCRs were found in blood more often at tumor resection than at routine follow-up.

Library construction relied on 5' RACE. TCRdb records NextSeq 500 as the sequencer. The TCR library protocol attached a unique molecular identifier to each TCR cDNA molecule to allow correction of PCR and sequencing errors. Per the source publication's procedure: TCR identification, UMI-based error correction and CDR3 extraction were performed with Decombinator tools. Expanded TCRs were defined as those above a frequency of 2 per 1,000, corresponding to the top 1% of the tumor frequency distribution. Renyi diversity was computed with the R vegan package after each repertoire had been subsampled 100 times to 5,000 TCRs. CDR3 similarity networks were built from amino acid triplet string-kernel similarity, with CDR3s being connected when pairwise similarity was above 0.82. TCRdb reprocessing: public reads trimmed at Q25 with fastp, clones called with MiXCR, in-frame beta chains kept. Merged by CDR3 protein, the rows form single entries marked with the most common genes and DNA. TCRdb's processing, not the authors', yielded these V and J calls. Present in this sample are 60,000 to 90,000 distinct CDR3 sequences, about an eighth of which were seen just once. The ten largest account for approximately 7.2% of the sample.

Per the publication, the time point label means: sample taken at primary tumor resection. Whole RNA extracted from tumor and nontumor lung tissue, or from cryopreserved PBMC samples, was used for TCR sequencing without cell sorting. The donors were more than 60 patients from the lung TRACERx cohort who had early-stage, untreated non-small cell lung cancer. A patient was chosen for TCR sequencing only when enough RNA was available from at least two tumor regions. With respect to this clonotype: The antigen it recognizes is unknown. No quality values exist for individual bases; no much larger clone is one base distant.

The source of this sequence is a male donor with early-stage non-small cell lung cancer. The source was PBMCs, collected at surgery.

The CDR3 protein sequence reads: CASSQSWFNNEKLFF. The DNA sequence is TGTGCCAGCAGCCAATCGTGGTTTAACAATGAAAAACTGTTTTTT. The chain links TRBV4-2 with TRBJ1-4; the D gene identity is not certain. V drops 2 bases and J drops 5 bases, leaving 12 bases in between. Reading from cysteine to phenylalanine, the CDR3 counts 15 amino acids. Kept here is only the CDR3 DNA, which spans 45 bases and is read in frame from base 1. In the germline V gene, CDR1 corresponds to LGHNA and CDR2 to YNFKEQ.